Below, 25 T cell receptor beta chains from the same sample are listed, as sequenced in a study of blood T cell repertoires in COVID-19. Clones were read by immunoSEQ multiplex PCR, and TCRdb kept only the in-frame ones, dropping some. This repertoire shows roughly 330,000 clones, around nine tenths found once; its top ten account for roughly 4.1%. Sequenced: peripheral blood. These TCRs come from a woman aged 45-60 years with active or convalescent COVID-19.

The chain is built from TRBV30 and TRBJ1-2; TRBD1 aligns across 7 bases. V was pared by 2 bases and J by 0 bases, with 6 bases of the junction left unmatched. Germline V gene sequence: CDR1 GTSNPN, CDR2 SVGIG (reference sequence). The CDR3 has 15 residues. The CDR3, as DNA: TGTGCCTGGAGTCCTAGGGACAGCTCTAACTATGGCTACACCTTC. Its protein product is CAWSPRDSSNYGYTF. The whole variable domain, filled in from reference TRBV30 and TRBJ1-2, reads SQTIHQWPATLVQPVGSPLSLECTVEGTSNPNLYWYRQAAGRGLQLLFYSVGIGQISSEVPQNLSASRPQDRQFILSSKKLLLSDSGFYLCAWSPRDSSNYGYTFGSGTRLTVV.

This chain joins TRBV5-4 and TRBJ1-1; no clear D gene. The CDR3 has 15 residues. The V end lost 3 bases, the J end lost 1 base, and 13 bases lay between the germline ends. Per germline, CDR1 SGHNT and CDR2 YYREEE (reference sequence). The chain's CDR3 is CASSYSSAANTEAFF. For the CDR3, the DNA is TGTGCCAGCAGCTACTCAAGCGCGGCGAACACTGAAGCTTTCTTT.

The chain couples TRBV9 to TRBJ2-3; 9 nucleotides align to TRBD2. CDR1 SGDLS and CDR2 YYNGEE come from the germline V gene. V lost 0 bases, J lost 5 bases, and 7 bases stayed unmatched. The CDR3 covers 16 residues. The CDR3 DNA follows: TGTGCCAGCAGCGTAGGGTCTAGCGGGACAGAAGATACGCAGTATTTT. Translation: CASSVGSSGTEDTQYF.

A single count supports this clone. The chain employs TRBV20-1 and TRBJ2-3, with 7 positions matching TRBD2. Trimming took 3 bases from V and 0 from J; bases not matched to a gene: 9. This CDR3 is built from 16 residues. Germline V gene lookup returns CDR1 DFQATT and CDR2 SNEGSKA (reference sequence). This CDR3 is CSASAAGMASTDTQYF. The CDR3 nucleotides are TGCAGTGCTAGTGCAGCGGGGATGGCTAGCACAGATACGCAGTATTTT.

This clone was picked up one time. This rearrangement joins TRBV6-5 to TRBJ1-3; D remains ambiguous. V lost 4 bases and J 0 bases, leaving 7 bases between the germline ends. CDR1 MNHEY and CDR2 SVGAGI come from the germline V gene. The CDR3 has 14 residues. The CDR3 here is CASSLGISGNTIYF. CDR3 bases: TGTGCCAGCAGTTTGGGCATCTCTGGAAACACCATATATTTT.

This sequence joins TRBV5-4 and TRBJ1-1; D possibly corresponds to TRBD1 (6 bases). The germline CDR1 and CDR2 sequences are SGHNT and YYREEE (reference sequence). CDR3 size: 15 residues. The V end was cut by 2 bases, the J end by 4 bases, with 15 bases between. The DNA of the CDR3 is TGTGCCAGCAGCTTCTTCAGGGGAGCAGCCACTGAAGCTTTCTTT. It encodes CASSFFRGAATEAFF.

The chain combines TRBV18 with TRBJ1-1, with D maybe TRBD1 (5 bases). The CDR3 sequence is 14 residues long. The V and J ends lost 1 base and 6 bases respectively, with 12 bases between them. Germline CDR1 KGHSH, CDR2 LQKENI. Written as DNA, the CDR3 is TGTGCCAGCTCACCACGGGTTGGGGGGGCTGAAGCTTTCTTT. It translates to CASSPRVGGAEAFF.

This rearrangement joins TRBV15 to TRBJ1-5; D remains unclear. The germline gives CDR1 LNHNV, CDR2 YYDKDF (reference sequence). V dropped 0 bases and J dropped 6 bases, with 6 bases sitting between them. The CDR3 contains 13 residues. DNA of the CDR3: TGTGCCACCAGCAGAGATCAAATTCAGCCCCAGCATTTT. Translating it yields CATSRDQIQPQHF. The whole variable domain, filled in from reference TRBV15 and TRBJ1-5, reads DAMVIQNPRYQVTQFGKPVTLSCSQTLNHNVMYWYQQKSSQAPKLLFHYYDKDFNNEADTPDNFQSRRPNTSFCFLDIRSPGLGDTAMYLCATSRDQIQPQHFGDGTRLSIL.

This rearrangement joins TRBV6-6 to TRBJ1-2; weak D call: TRBD1 (5 bases). Trimming removed 6 bases from V and 2 bases from J, with 7 bases in between. This CDR3 spans 12 amino acids. Germline CDR1 MNHNY, CDR2 SVGAGI (reference sequence). CDR3 in DNA: TGTGCCAGCAGGGACACAAACTATGGCTACACCTTC. Translating it yields CASRDTNYGYTF.

This rearrangement joins TRBV4-3 to TRBJ1-4; TRBD1 might be the D (5 bases). The CDR3 has 17 amino acids. Looked up from germline, CDR1 is LGHNA and CDR2 is YSLEER. The germline V and J ends were trimmed by 0 bases and 3 bases, with 14 bases remaining between them. Here the CDR3 DNA reads TGCGCCAGCAGCCAAGATCCAGGGAGGGTTGCTAATGAAAAACTGTTTTTT. It specifies CASSQDPGRVANEKLFF.

V usage is TRBV5-1 and J usage is TRBJ1-2; 10 bases fit TRBD1. The CDR3 runs 16 residues. Germline loops: CDR1 SGHRS, CDR2 YFSETQ. Trimming cost V 0 bases and J 5 bases; bases outside gene matches: 7. CDR3 sequence: CASSLAGTGAGYGYTF. DNA of the CDR3: TGCGCCAGCAGCTTGGCCGGGACAGGGGCTGGATATGGCTACACCTTC. The whole variable domain, remainder taken from reference TRBV5-1 and TRBJ1-2, is KAGVTQTPRYLIKTRGQQVTLSCSPISGHRSVSWYQQTPGQGLQFLFEYFSETQRNKGNFPGRFSGRQFSNSRSEMNVSTLELGDSALYLCASSLAGTGAGYGYTFGSGTRLTVV.

This rearrangement joins TRBV3-1 (or the pseudogene TRBV3-2) to TRBJ1-1; D is undetermined. The CDR3 totals 17 residues. Trimming removed 0 bases at V and 6 bases at J, with 20 bases between. CDR1 is LGHDT, CDR2 YNNKEL, per germline (reference sequence). The CDR3: CASSQEGRRGRKAEAFF. CDR3 sequence (DNA): TGTGCCAGCAGCCAAGAGGGGAGACGGGGTAGGAAGGCTGAAGCTTTCTTT.

This clone was seen only once. The chain recombines TRBV6-5 with TRBJ1-1, with D possibly matching TRBD1 (6 bases). CDR1 is MNHEY, CDR2 SVGAGI, per germline. Between the trimmed V and J ends, which lost 5 bases and 3 bases, there was a span of 16 bases. The CDR3 is 15 residues long. The CDR3 DNA reads TGTGCCAGCAGTCCCCGGACAGTTTGGCACACTGAAGCTTTCTTT. The encoded protein is CASSPRTVWHTEAFF.

The chain carries TRBV7-6 and TRBJ1-1; 7 bases line up with TRBD1. Germline V CDR1 and CDR2: SGHVS, FNYEAQ. V lost 1 base and J lost 1; bases outside the gene matches: 6. The CDR3 is made up of 16 amino acids. The CDR3 reads CASSLGTTGSNTEAFF. CDR3 in DNA: TGTGCCAGCAGCTTAGGAACGACAGGGTCGAACACTGAAGCTTTCTTT.

This rearrangement joins TRBV21-1 to TRBJ1-1; whether TRBD1, the table's D call, matches the DNA was not checked. TRBV21-1 is deemed a pseudogene. The CDR3 contains 13 residues. The chain's CDR3 is CASRTAGHTEAFF. The CDR3, as DNA: TGTGCCAGCAGGACGGCAGGGCACACTGAAGCTTTCTTT.

The genes are TRBV29-1 and TRBJ2-7; TRBD2 might be the D (6 bases). V lost 3 bases and J lost 6, with 12 bases in between. Germline-derived CDR1 and CDR2 are SQVTM and ANQGSEA. The CDR3 runs 12 residues. The CDR3: CSVEEIGGEQYF. CDR3 DNA sequence: TGCAGCGTTGAGGAGATCGGGGGCGAGCAGTACTTC.

The rearrangement links TRBV28 to TRBJ2-1; 11 nucleotides line up with TRBD2. The V gene's germline CDR1 is MDHEN and CDR2 SYDVKM. This CDR3 spans 18 amino acids. Trimming at V came to 5 bases and at J to 2 bases, leaving 11 bases not matched to a gene. Written as DNA, the CDR3 is TGTGCCAGCAGTCCCATCGTGACTAGCGGGACAACCTACAATGAGCAGTTCTTC. Amino acids: CASSPIVTSGTTYNEQFF.

The chain has TRBV2 and TRBJ2-1, with D perhaps matching TRBD2 (5 bases). This CDR3 is 13 amino acids long. CDR1 SNHLY and CDR2 FYNNEI come from the germline V gene. The V gene lost 5 bases and the J gene lost 10 bases, with 15 bases spanning the gap. CDR3 amino acids: CASSILRSGEQFF. CDR3 bases: TGTGCCAGCAGTATTTTACGGTCGGGGGAGCAGTTCTTC.

The chain combines TRBV12-3 or TRBV12-4 with TRBJ1-1, with unresolved D. The CDR3 has 12 residues. Trimming cost V 4 bases and J 8 bases, with 11 bases left between them. The DNA of the CDR3 is TGTGCCAGCAGTTCGCCCGGGTGGGAAGCTTTCTTT. It codes for CASSSPGWEAFF.

The chain uses TRBV11-2 and TRBJ2-7; 7 bases are shared with TRBD1. The CDR3 sequence is 14 residues long. Germline CDR1 reads SGHAT; CDR2 reads FQNNGV. With 4 bases clipped from V and 1 base from J, the junction kept 4 bases outside the gene matches. CDR3 sequence: CASSSGTASYEQYF. CDR3 nucleotide sequence: TGTGCCAGCAGCTCCGGGACAGCTTCCTACGAGCAGTACTTC.

The genes are TRBV9 and TRBJ1-6; D remains ambiguous. Germline V CDR1 and CDR2: SGDLS, YYNGEE. V gave up 3 bases and J gave up 10 bases, with 14 bases separating them. This CDR3 is built from 14 residues. DNA for the CDR3: TGTGCCAGCAGCGCCCAGGACTTCAGATCACCCCTCCACTTT. Its protein product is CASSAQDFRSPLHF.

The table lists this clone with a few counts. V usage is TRBV7-3 and J usage is TRBJ2-1; tentatively, D is TRBD2 (7 bases). Germline loops: CDR1 SGHTA, CDR2 FQGTGA. CDR3 length: 14 amino acids. V gave up 2 bases and J gave up 5 bases, with 10 bases separating them. The CDR3 protein is CASSLWEGDNEQFF. The CDR3, as DNA: TGTGCCAGCAGCTTATGGGAGGGGGACAATGAGCAGTTCTTC.

This chain joins TRBV28 and TRBJ2-4; unclear D gene. There are 11 residues in the CDR3. V lost 4 bases and J 14 bases, leaving 12 bases between the germline ends. CDR1 and CDR2 from the germline V gene are MDHEN and SYDVKM. CDR3 DNA: TGTGCCAGCAGTTCCGTATTAGAAGAGTACTTC. Encoded protein: CASSSVLEEYF. The whole variable domain, remainder taken from reference TRBV28 and TRBJ2-4, is DVKVTQSSRYLVKRTGEKVFLECVQDMDHENMFWYRQDPGLGLRLIYFSYDVKMKEKGDIPEGYSVSREKKERFSLILESASTNQTSMYLCASSSVLEEYFGAGTRLSVL.

This clone has more than one count but fewer than ten. This chain uses TRBV28 with TRBJ2-2, with D possibly matching TRBD2 (5 bases). The CDR3 length is 12 residues. From germline, CDR1 is MDHEN and CDR2 SYDVKM. V was trimmed by 7 bases and J by 7 bases, leaving 10 bases between them. As DNA, the CDR3 is TGTGCCAGCAAGAGGGTTCTCGGGGAGCTGTTTTTT. Encoded protein: CASKRVLGELFF.

The V call is TRBV28, the J call TRBJ2-1; 13 nucleotides agree with TRBD2. CDR3 length: 16 amino acids. The V segment lost 3 bases and the J segment 4 bases; nucleotides outside the gene matches: 3. Looked up from germline, CDR1 is MDHEN and CDR2 is SYDVKM. This CDR3 is CASSFLGLAGYNEQFF. CDR3 nucleotides: TGTGCCAGCAGTTTTTTGGGACTAGCGGGGTACAATGAGCAGTTCTTC.